These 23 T cell receptor beta chains originate from one sample sequenced in a study of response to subunit inactivated influenza vaccine. TCRdb ran MiXCR on the RT-PCR reads and lists one entry per CDR3 protein. The data contain about 180,000 distinct CDR3 sequences, roughly a tenth of them singletons. The specimen was CD8+ T cells sorted from PBMCs, collected around 2 years after vaccination. The receptors shown here come from a man aged 50 to 69 who received an inactivated influenza vaccine.

This rearrangement joins TRBV19 to TRBJ2-3, with no clear D. Germline V gives CDR1 LNHDA, CDR2 SQIVND (reference sequence). V was cut by 1 base and J by 5 bases, with 4 bases left in between. CDR3 length: 12 amino acids. DNA of the CDR3: TGTGCCAGTAGTATAGGGGGAGATACGCAGTATTTT. It codes for CASSIGGDTQYF.

This clonotype was seen at least ten times. The V and J genes are TRBV5-1 and TRBJ2-1, with 10 bases that match TRBD2. The CDR3 has 15 amino acids. V shed 3 bases and J 6 bases; nucleotides not matched to a gene: 6. Germline assignment: CDR1 SGHRS and CDR2 YFSETQ. CDR3 in DNA: TGCGCCAGCAGCTACCGACTAGCGGGCAGCAATGAGCAGTTCTTC. Translation: CASSYRLAGSNEQFF.

This clonotype was picked up many times. The chain joins TRBV10-3 to TRBJ1-3; D possibly corresponds to TRBD1 (5 bases). V lost 4 bases and J 0 bases, leaving 7 bases between the germline ends. Germline assignment: CDR1 ENHRY and CDR2 SYGVKD. The CDR3 spans 14 residues. The CDR3 DNA reads as TGTGCCATCAGTGCAGGGAACTCTGGAAACACCATATATTTT. Encoded protein: CAISAGNSGNTIYF.

This clonotype has a count of ten or more. This chain links TRBV12-3 or TRBV12-4 with TRBJ2-3; TRBD2 matches 9 bases. The ends lost 1 base at V and 5 bases at J; junction bases unmatched: 4. The CDR3 extends over 15 amino acids. The CDR3 loop reads CASSLGGGAEDTQYF. Here the CDR3 DNA reads TGTGCCAGCAGTTTAGGCGGGGGGGCGGAAGATACGCAGTATTTT.

This clonotype was seen ten or more times. J is TRBJ2-1 and V is TRBV20-1; tentative D call: TRBD2 (7 bases). Germline CDR1 reads DFQATT; CDR2 reads SNEGSKA (reference sequence). The V end was cut by 5 bases, the J end by 2 bases, with 13 bases between. The CDR3 is made up of 14 amino acids. CDR3 sequence (DNA): TGCAGTGCTTTCGCGGGGGCCCCCTACAATGAGCAGTTCTTC. Translation gives CSAFAGAPYNEQFF.

This clonotype was counted a few times. This sequence joins TRBV7-2 and TRBJ2-5; D is unclear. The germline V and J ends were trimmed by 2 bases and 0 bases, with 10 bases remaining between them. The germline V gene has CDR1 SGHTA and CDR2 FQGNSA. This CDR3 region has 15 residues. The CDR3 here is CASSLIEVYQETQYF. The CDR3 DNA is TGTGCCAGCAGCTTAATTGAGGTCTACCAAGAGACCCAGTACTTC.

Only a few counts were recorded for this clonotype. The genes are TRBV5-1 and TRBJ2-3; D might be TRBD1 or TRBD2, each matching 5 bases. V was trimmed by 0 bases and J by 6 bases, leaving 17 bases between them. The CDR3 extends over 16 amino acids. Germline V lookup: CDR1 SGHRS, CDR2 YFSETQ. CDR3 region: CASSLGWERGSDTQYF. CDR3 nucleotides: TGCGCCAGCAGCTTGGGTTGGGAGAGGGGATCGGATACGCAGTATTTT.

This chain joins TRBV12-3 or TRBV12-4 and TRBJ2-1; D might be TRBD2 (7 bases). The germline V and J ends were trimmed by 7 bases and 9 bases, with 10 bases remaining between them. This CDR3 has 11 amino acids. The CDR3 sequence is CASTGGSEQFF. The CDR3 coding sequence is TGTGCCAGCACGGGGGGCAGTGAGCAGTTCTTC.

There are a few counts of this clonotype. This sequence joins TRBV9 and TRBJ2-4, with D perhaps TRBD1 (5 bases). CDR3 length equals 14 residues. Germline-derived CDR1 and CDR2 are SGDLS and YYNGEE. V lost 0 bases, J lost 5 bases, and 9 bases lay in between. The CDR3 here is CASSVGTSENIQYF. The CDR3 DNA reads TGTGCCAGCAGCGTAGGGACATCCGAAAACATTCAGTACTTC. Based on the CDR3 plus reference TRBV9 and TRBJ2-4, the full variable domain is DSGVTQTPKHLITATGQRVTLRCSPRSGDLSVYWYQQSLDQGLQFLIQYYNGEERAKGNILERFSAQQFPDLHSELNLSSLELGDSALYFCASSVGTSENIQYFGAGTRLSVL.

This clonotype was seen many times. This sequence joins TRBV12-3 or TRBV12-4 and TRBJ1-2; the D is unclear. V lost 1 base to trimming and J lost 5 bases, with 11 bases between them. CDR3 length: 14 residues. The CDR3 sequence is CASSLVPGFYGYTF. The CDR3 DNA sequence: TGTGCCAGCAGTTTAGTGCCGGGATTTTATGGCTACACCTTC.

The V gene is TRBV15, the J gene TRBJ2-1, with 14 bases that match TRBD2. CDR3 size: 17 residues. Germline V gives CDR1 LNHNV, CDR2 YYDKDF (reference sequence). V was clipped by 4 bases and J by 13 bases; unmatched bases: 15. The CDR3 nucleotides read TGTGCCACCAGCATCCCCTTCGTCGACGGACTAGCGGGGGGACAGTTCTTC. Residues: CATSIPFVDGLAGGQFF.

The chain employs TRBV12-3 or TRBV12-4 and TRBJ2-2, with D possibly matching TRBD2 (6 bases). Trimming removed 6 bases from V and 1 base from J, with 6 bases in between. This CDR3 is 13 amino acids long. The CDR3 DNA reads TGTGCCAGCAGGGGGGGGAACACCGGGGAGCTGTTTTTT. Translation gives CASRGGNTGELFF.

This clonotype was seen a few times. The chain has TRBV20-1 and TRBJ2-7, with D perhaps TRBD2 (5 bases). The V gene lost 3 bases and the J gene lost 0 bases, with 9 bases spanning the gap. Germline CDR1 reads DFQATT; CDR2 reads SNEGSKA (reference sequence). CDR3 size: 13 residues. This CDR3 reads CSARWTPSYEQYF. As DNA, the CDR3 is TGCAGTGCTAGGTGGACTCCCTCCTACGAGCAGTACTTC.

The genes are TRBV20-1 and TRBJ1-2, with TRBD1 identical over 9 bases. V lost 0 bases to trimming and J lost 4 bases; unmatched junction nucleotides: 6. Germline CDR1 reads DFQATT; CDR2 reads SNEGSKA (reference sequence). The CDR3 spans 15 residues. In nucleotides, the CDR3 is TGCAGTGCTAGAGATTCGGGGACAGGGATCTATGGCTACACCTTC. Protein product: CSARDSGTGIYGYTF.

Comment on this clonotype: The junction shows a germline mismatch at one end, possibly a read error. This sequence joins TRBV28 and TRBJ2-7; 9 bases map to TRBD2. Germline loops: CDR1 MDHEN, CDR2 SYDVKM. This CDR3 has 16 amino acids. The CDR3 is CASSFFLAGASYEQHF. In DNA, the CDR3 is TGTGCCAGCAGTTTCTTCTTAGCGGGGGCCTCCTACGAGCAGCACTTC.

This clonotype has a handful of counts. V is TRBV20-1 and J is TRBJ2-1; D could derive from TRBD1 or TRBD2 (6 bases each). The CDR3 loop spans 12 amino acids. Trimming took 8 bases from V and 2 from J, leaving 10 bases between them. Looked up from germline, CDR1 is DFQATT and CDR2 is SNEGSKA (reference sequence). CDR3 nucleotides: TGCAGTCTAGGGGGGCCCTACAATGAGCAGTTCTTC. It translates to CSLGGPYNEQFF.

The chain is built from TRBV27 and TRBJ2-1; D ambiguous. Trimming cost V 3 bases and J 5 bases, with 11 bases left between them. CDR1 and CDR2 from the germline V gene are MNHEY and SMNVEV (reference sequence). This CDR3 has 14 amino acids. This CDR3 reads CASSLDGQNNEQFF. The CDR3 nucleotides are TGTGCCAGCAGTTTGGACGGTCAGAACAATGAGCAGTTCTTC.

This clonotype showed up many times. The chain joins TRBV4-1 to TRBJ1-2; D might be TRBD1 (6 bases). CDR1 is MGHRA and CDR2 is YSYEKL in the germline V gene. Trimming took off 4 bases at V and 8 bases at J, with 23 bases between the two ends. The CDR3 sequence is 16 residues long. CDR3 bases: TGCGCCAGCAGCCTTATCGGAGGCAGGGGTATTATAGGCTACACCTTC. It yields the protein CASSLIGGRGIIGYTF.

The table lists this clonotype with a few counts. The chain combines TRBV7-9 with TRBJ1-5; unclear D gene. The length of the CDR3 is 12 residues. V lost 5 bases and J lost 4, with 6 bases in between. From germline, CDR1 is SEHNR and CDR2 FQNEAQ (reference sequence). The CDR3 protein is CASSGWNQPQHF. The CDR3 nucleotides are TGTGCCAGCAGCGGTTGGAATCAGCCCCAGCATTTT.

Only a few counts were recorded for this clonotype. The chain employs TRBV12-3 or TRBV12-4 and TRBJ2-5; the D gene could be TRBD1 or TRBD2 (5 bases each). Trimming pared 4 bases from V and 3 bases from J, leaving 12 bases between. The CDR3 consists of 14 residues. The CDR3 is CASSWGTGKETQYF. CDR3 nucleotide sequence: TGTGCCAGCAGTTGGGGGACCGGTAAAGAGACCCAGTACTTC.

The sample holds many counts of this clonotype. The chain uses TRBV12-3 or TRBV12-4 and TRBJ2-1; no definite D call. The CDR3 has 11 amino acids. The V gene lost 3 bases and the J gene lost 14 bases, with 11 bases spanning the gap. Written as DNA, the CDR3 is TGTGCCAGCAGTTTGGGCCTTAGGGAGTTCTTC. Its protein is CASSLGLREFF.

The gene calls are TRBV15 and TRBJ2-2; TRBD1 or TRBD2 may be the D gene (6 bases each). Germline V gives CDR1 LNHNV, CDR2 YYDKDF (reference sequence). With 0 bases removed from V and 7 bases from J, the gap between germline ends came to 15 bases. The CDR3 spans 16 residues. CDR3 DNA sequence: TGTGCCACCAGCAGAGAGGCCGGGGGCGATATCGGGGAGCTGTTTTTT. Amino acids: CATSREAGGDIGELFF.

This clonotype was detected only a few times. The chain carries TRBV6-5 and TRBJ2-5; D gene uncertain. CDR1 and CDR2 from the germline V gene are MNHEY and SVGAGI. The CDR3 sequence is 15 residues long. V was clipped by 4 bases and J by 2 bases, with 14 bases between them. CDR3 protein: CASSFTPRKQETQYF. Written as DNA, the CDR3 is TGTGCCAGCAGTTTCACCCCTCGTAAGCAAGAGACCCAGTACTTC.